The T cell receptor (beta chain) under discussion was sequenced for a study of T cell responses to AZD1222 COVID-19 vaccine. Study information: Pooling of second doses given at about 4 or about 12 weeks was done. Study results and limitations: The donor cohort was predominantly white British with a female majority, and clonal diversity may have been underestimated.

Produced via immunoSEQ multiplex PCR; TCRdb's table is partial and in-frame only. The sample lists more than 75,000 clones, about 90% occurring once. CDR3 length: 19 residues. V shed 0 bases and J 4 bases; nucleotides not matched to a gene: 9. Looked up from germline, CDR1 is SGDLS and CDR2 is YYNGEE. About this clone: Antigen specificity is unknown.

The specimen comprised peripheral blood, sampled on day 0 of AZD1222 vaccination. The chain links TRBV9 to TRBJ2-1; 14 nucleotides line up with TRBD2. This receptor was obtained from an adult in good health. CDR3 region: CASSVGSTGTSGSYNEQFF. For the CDR3, the DNA is TGTGCCAGCAGCGTAGGCTCGACCGGGACTAGCGGGAGTTACAATGAGCAGTTCTTC.